These 24 T cell receptor beta chains were all obtained from the same sample, sequenced in a study of T cells in localized non-small cell lung cancer (dated by TCRdb to about 2020). The library was obtained by the immunoSEQ multiplex PCR assay. TCRdb mirrors the immuneACCESS table, restricted to in-frame sequences. Some clones are absent from its copies; in checked studies, under half trace to an unresolved V gene, and the reason for the others is unknown. This sample lists fewer than 1,400 clones; about a fifth were detected once. Of the sample, around a tenth is held by the ten largest clones. The starting material was normal lung tissue next to the tumor, obtained before any cancer treatment. These receptors all stem from a female donor of 60 years or more with stage I lung adenocarcinoma.

As concerns this clone: A junction boundary mismatches the germline segment, possibly from a read error. The chain joins TRBV6-1 to TRBJ1-1; 7 positions match TRBD1. The germline V gene has CDR1 MNHNS and CDR2 SASEGT. CDR3 size: 15 residues. The DNA for the CDR3 is TGTGCCATCAGTGAAGACAGGGCGGGGAACACTGAAGCTTTCTTT. Translated, it gives CAISEDRAGNTEAFF.

This clone has just a few counts. The chain's CDR3 is CASSRTSGSSNEQFF. In DNA form, the CDR3 reads TGTGCCAGCAGTCGGACTAGCGGGAGTTCCAATGAGCAGTTCTTC. This sequence joins TRBV28 and TRBJ2-1; 13 bases fit TRBD2. The CDR3 spans 15 residues. The germline V gene has CDR1 MDHEN and CDR2 SYDVKM. V lost 5 bases to trimming and J lost 6 bases; unmatched junction nucleotides: 4.

This clone counts as hyperexpanded (1% or more). The junction departs from the called germline gene at one end, perhaps through a read error. The chain has TRBV6-8 and TRBJ2-5, with TRBD1 matching over 8 bases. The CDR3 length is 13 residues. The germline V gene has CDR1 MNHGY and CDR2 SAAAGT. The CDR3, as DNA: TGTGCCATCAGTCGGACAGGGCCAGAGACCCAGTACTTC. The encoded protein is CAISRTGPETQYF.

The chain couples TRBV11-3 to TRBJ2-6; possible D gene TRBD1, 6 bases. V was pared by 5 bases and J by 0 bases, with 11 bases between. This CDR3 is built from 16 residues. Germline CDR1 is SGHNT and CDR2 is YENEEA. CDR3 bases: TGTGCCAGCAGCCCGCACAGGGACTCTGGGGCCAACGTCCTGACTTTC. This encodes CASSPHRDSGANVLTF.

The CDR3 bases are TGTGCCACCCGAGACCCACGAAGCTCCTACAATGAGCAGTTCTTC. Translation gives CATRDPRSSYNEQFF. This chain uses TRBV15 with TRBJ2-1, with D unresolved. The germline CDR1 and CDR2 sequences are LNHNV and YYDKDF (reference sequence). The V and J ends lost 8 bases and 0 bases respectively, with 14 bases between them. The CDR3 has 15 amino acids. Full variable domain (missing parts from reference TRBV15 and TRBJ2-1): DAMVIQNPRYQVTQFGKPVTLSCSQTLNHNVMYWYQQKSSQAPKLLFHYYDKDFNNEADTPDNFQSRRPNTSFCFLDIRSPGLGDTAMYLCATRDPRSSYNEQFFGPGTRLTVL.

Relative to its sample, this clone is large (0.1 to 1%). This rearrangement joins TRBV11-3 to TRBJ2-5; tentatively, D is TRBD1 or TRBD2 (5 bases each). The ends were cut back, 3 bases at V and 4 bases at J, with 15 bases in the middle. Germline lookup yields CDR1 SGHNT and CDR2 YENEEA. The CDR3 spans 15 residues. The CDR3 coding sequence is TGTGCCAGCAGCTTTTTGGGTGGGACGGGAGAGACCCAGTACTTC. It encodes CASSFLGGTGETQYF.

This chain joins TRBV19 and TRBJ2-3, with TRBD2 matching 10 bases. V was clipped by 5 bases and J by 7 bases; unmatched bases: 12. In germline, CDR1 is LNHDA, CDR2 SQIVND (reference sequence). The CDR3 length is 16 residues. The CDR3: CASSPLLAGEIYTQYF. The CDR3 bases are TGTGCCAGTAGTCCCCTTCTAGCGGGAGAAATATATACGCAGTATTTT.

This sequence joins TRBV19 and TRBJ2-5; tentatively, D is TRBD2 (5 bases). CDR1 is LNHDA, CDR2 SQIVND, per germline (reference sequence). V was trimmed by 5 bases and J by 5 bases, leaving 18 bases between them. This CDR3 spans 15 amino acids. Here the CDR3 DNA reads TGTGCCAGTAGTGCGGGTGGCGGCCCAAGGGAGACCCAGTACTTC. It codes for CASSAGGGPRETQYF.

Sample share makes this clone large. This rearrangement joins TRBV6-8 to TRBJ1-5; TRBD1 aligns across 8 bases. Per the germline V gene, CDR1 is MNHGY and CDR2 is SAAAGT. The CDR3 loop spans 15 amino acids. V lost 2 bases and J lost 2; bases outside the gene matches: 2. The CDR3: CASSYGTGRNQPQHF. CDR3 nucleotides: TGTGCCAGCAGTTACGGGACAGGACGCAATCAGCCCCAGCATTTT.

In DNA form, the CDR3 reads TGTGCCAGCAGGAGCGGGGCCGGAGCTTTCTTT. It specifies CASRSGAGAFF. This sequence joins TRBV6-7 and TRBJ1-1; D may be TRBD1 (5 bases). TRBV6-7 has ORF status, its function being uncertain. The CDR3 is 11 residues long. Trimming pared 6 bases from V and 10 bases from J, leaving 12 bases between.

This sequence joins TRBV10-2 and TRBJ2-5, with a tentative D call TRBD2 (6 bases). Germline CDR1 is WSHSY and CDR2 is SAAADI. This CDR3 region has 13 residues. Trimming removed 4 bases at V and 4 bases at J, with 10 bases between. CDR3 protein: CASSGTMGETQYF. DNA of the CDR3: TGCGCCAGCAGTGGGACTATGGGAGAGACCCAGTACTTC.

V gene TRBV5-1 combines with J gene TRBJ1-6; the D gene is possibly TRBD1 (5 bases). The germline gives CDR1 SGHRS, CDR2 YFSETQ. The CDR3 covers 15 residues. V lost 4 bases to trimming and J lost 8 bases, with 16 bases between them. The DNA of the CDR3 is TGCGCCAGCAGCCCGGACAAGGGCCAGGATTCACCCCTCCACTTT. Translating it yields CASSPDKGQDSPLHF.

This clone was detected a few times. The chain has TRBV28 and TRBJ1-2; TRBD1 might be the D (6 bases). Germline V CDR1 and CDR2: MDHEN, SYDVKM. Deletions cut 1 base from V and 3 bases from J, with 9 bases between. This CDR3 contains 14 residues. CDR3 nucleotides: TGTGCCAGCAGTTTATCACAGGGCTACTATGGCTACACCTTC. Amino acid sequence: CASSLSQGYYGYTF.

This clone has only a few counts. The chain has TRBV11-3 and TRBJ2-5; TRBD1 matches at 9 bases. CDR1 and CDR2 (germline): SGHNT, YENEEA. After removal of 6 bases from V and 2 bases from J, the junction contained 10 bases not matched to a gene. The CDR3 loop spans 16 amino acids. CDR3 residues: CASSYLPGQGQETQYF. The CDR3 nucleotides are TGTGCCAGCAGTTATCTACCTGGACAGGGGCAAGAGACCCAGTACTTC.

Details on this clone: One end of the junction fails to match germline, which may point to a read error. In DNA, the CDR3 is TGTGCCATCAGTGCCTTTAGGACAGCCAATGAAAAACTGTTTTTT. It is translated as CAISAFRTANEKLFF. The genes are TRBV6-8 and TRBJ1-4; a possible D gene is TRBD1 (6 bases). Germline CDR1 and CDR2: MNHGY and SAAAGT. This CDR3 contains 15 residues.

This clone was seen more than once but under ten times. The J gene is TRBJ1-3, the V gene TRBV9; maybe TRBD1 (5 bases). Trimming cost V 0 bases and J 3 bases, with 10 bases left between them. Germline V CDR1 and CDR2: SGDLS, YYNGEE. The CDR3 extends over 15 amino acids. CDR3 bases: TGTGCCAGCAGCGTAGACGGGGCGGGTGGAAACACCATATATTTT. Its translation: CASSVDGAGGNTIYF.

V and J are TRBV9 and TRBJ1-1; D gene uncertain. V was pared by 4 bases and J by 5 bases, with 12 bases between. The CDR3 is made up of 13 amino acids. Germline V CDR1 and CDR2: SGDLS, YYNGEE. In DNA, the CDR3 is TGTGCCAGCAGCCGCTTGGGAGGTACTGAAGCTTTCTTT. It encodes CASSRLGGTEAFF.

This clone was found a few times. The chain joins TRBV14 to TRBJ1-2; D is uncertain. The CDR3 spans 14 residues. Germline CDR1 is SGHDN and CDR2 is FVKESK. V was shortened by 4 bases and J by 5 bases, with 14 bases between the two germline ends. CDR3 region: CASSPTSPYYGYTF. CDR3 nucleotides: TGTGCCAGCAGCCCCACGAGCCCTTATTATGGCTACACCTTC.

The chain recombines TRBV11-3 with TRBJ1-2, with TRBD1 matching 8 bases. Germline values: CDR1 SGHNT, CDR2 YENEEA. J gave up 2 bases and V 3 bases, and 5 bases lay outside the gene matches. CDR3 length: 15 residues. The CDR3 DNA is TGTGCCAGCAGCTTGTGGTCAGGGGGCAACTATGGCTACACCTTC. Its translation is CASSLWSGGNYGYTF.

The rearrangement joins TRBV11-3 to TRBJ1-2; TRBD1 is a possible D gene (5 bases). V lost 0 bases and J 8 bases, leaving 16 bases between the germline ends. The CDR3 totals 15 residues. Germline V CDR1 and CDR2: SGHNT, YENEEA. The CDR3 protein is CASSLDGARDEGYTF. The CDR3 DNA is TGTGCCAGCAGCTTAGATGGGGCCCGGGATGAAGGCTACACCTTC.

This clone appeared a few times. The rearrangement joins TRBV11-3 to TRBJ1-2, with D possibly TRBD1 on 5 matching bases. V lost 3 bases, J lost 2 bases, and 10 bases lay in between. CDR1 is SGHNT, CDR2 YENEEA, per germline. The CDR3 runs 14 residues. CDR3 protein: CASSLPGYNYGYTF. The DNA for the CDR3 is TGTGCCAGCAGCTTGCCAGGGTACAACTATGGCTACACCTTC.

This chain links TRBV6-8 with TRBJ2-5; tentative D call: TRBD1 (6 bases). Trimming removed 10 bases at V and 5 bases at J, with 17 bases between. In germline, CDR1 is MNHGY, CDR2 SAAAGT. This CDR3 is built from 13 residues. The CDR3 sequence is CAIRDDRTETQYF. The CDR3 nucleotides read TGTGCCATCAGGGATGACAGGACCGAGACCCAGTACTTC.

This clone was detected only a few times. The chain is built from TRBV6-8 and TRBJ2-2; D is uncertain. V lost 2 bases and J 4 bases, leaving 17 bases between the germline ends. The CDR3 is 17 residues long. Germline V CDR1 and CDR2: MNHGY, SAAAGT. In DNA, the CDR3 is TGTGCCAGCAGTTACGGTGAGCGCCAGAGATTCACCGGGGAGCTGTTTTTT. This codes for CASSYGERQRFTGELFF.

The rearrangement uses TRBV6-8 and TRBJ2-3, with TRBD2 matching over 9 bases. The junction had 1 base not matched to a gene; V was cut back by 5 bases and J by 1 base. CDR1 is MNHGY, CDR2 SAAAGT, per germline. The CDR3 has 14 amino acids. Here the CDR3 DNA reads TGTGCCAGCAGTGAGCGGGGGGGCACAGATACGCAGTATTTT. This gives the protein CASSERGGTDTQYF.